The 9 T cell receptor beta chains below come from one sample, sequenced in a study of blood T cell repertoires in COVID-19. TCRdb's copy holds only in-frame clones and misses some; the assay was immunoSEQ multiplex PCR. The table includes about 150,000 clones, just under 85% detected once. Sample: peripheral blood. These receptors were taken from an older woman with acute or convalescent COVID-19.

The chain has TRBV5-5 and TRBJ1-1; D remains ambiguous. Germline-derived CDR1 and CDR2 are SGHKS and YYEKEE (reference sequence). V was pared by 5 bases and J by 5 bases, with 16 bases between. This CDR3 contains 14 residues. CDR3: CASRREVVKTEAFF. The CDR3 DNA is TGTGCCAGCAGGAGGGAGGTGGTTAAGACTGAAGCTTTCTTT.

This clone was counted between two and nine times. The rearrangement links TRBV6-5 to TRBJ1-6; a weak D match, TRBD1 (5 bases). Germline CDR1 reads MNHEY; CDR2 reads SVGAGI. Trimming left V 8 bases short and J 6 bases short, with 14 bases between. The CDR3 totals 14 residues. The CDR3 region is CASGDSDTNSPLHF. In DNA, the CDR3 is TGTGCCAGCGGAGACAGTGATACTAATTCACCCCTCCACTTT.

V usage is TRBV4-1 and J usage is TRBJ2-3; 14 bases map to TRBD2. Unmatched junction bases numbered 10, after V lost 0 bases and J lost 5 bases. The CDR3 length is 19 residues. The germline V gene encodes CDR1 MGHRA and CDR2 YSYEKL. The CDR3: CASSQERLAGGPGEDTQYF. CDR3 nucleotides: TGCGCCAGCAGCCAAGAACGACTAGCGGGGGGGCCCGGGGAAGATACGCAGTATTTT.

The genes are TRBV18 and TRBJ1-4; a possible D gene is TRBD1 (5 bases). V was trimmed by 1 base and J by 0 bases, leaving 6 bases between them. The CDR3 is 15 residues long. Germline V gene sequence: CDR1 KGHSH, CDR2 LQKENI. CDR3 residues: CASSPRGATNEKLFF. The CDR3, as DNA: TGTGCCAGCTCACCACGGGGGGCAACTAATGAAAAACTGTTTTTT.

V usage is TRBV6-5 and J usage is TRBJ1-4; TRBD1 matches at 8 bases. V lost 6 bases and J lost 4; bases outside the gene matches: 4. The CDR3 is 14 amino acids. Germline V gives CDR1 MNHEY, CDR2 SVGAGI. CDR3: CASRRTGNNEKLFF. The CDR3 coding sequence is TGTGCCAGCAGGAGGACAGGGAATAATGAAAAACTGTTTTTT.

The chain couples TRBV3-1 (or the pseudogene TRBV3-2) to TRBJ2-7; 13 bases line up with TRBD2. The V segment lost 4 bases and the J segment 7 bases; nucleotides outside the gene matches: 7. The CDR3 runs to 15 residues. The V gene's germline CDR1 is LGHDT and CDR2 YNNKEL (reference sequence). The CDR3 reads CASSLLAGGPGEQYF. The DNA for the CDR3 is TGTGCCAGCAGCCTACTAGCGGGGGGGCCGGGGGAGCAGTACTTC.

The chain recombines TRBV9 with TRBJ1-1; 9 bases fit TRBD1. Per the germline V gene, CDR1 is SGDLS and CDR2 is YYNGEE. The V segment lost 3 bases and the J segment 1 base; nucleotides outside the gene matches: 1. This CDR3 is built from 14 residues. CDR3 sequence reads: CASSETGGNTEAFF. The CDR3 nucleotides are TGTGCCAGCAGCGAGACAGGGGGGAACACTGAAGCTTTCTTT.

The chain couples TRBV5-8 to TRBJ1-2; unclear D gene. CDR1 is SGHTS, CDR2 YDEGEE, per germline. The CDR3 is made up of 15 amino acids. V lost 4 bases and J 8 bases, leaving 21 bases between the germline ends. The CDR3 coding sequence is TGTGCCAGCAGCCTCCCGAGGAGAATCCAACGCGGCTACACCTTC. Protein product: CASSLPRRIQRGYTF.

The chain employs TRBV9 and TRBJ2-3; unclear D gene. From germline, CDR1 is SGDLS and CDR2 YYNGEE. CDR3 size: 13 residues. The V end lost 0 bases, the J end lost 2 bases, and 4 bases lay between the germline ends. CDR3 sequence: CASSVAPTDTQYF. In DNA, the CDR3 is TGTGCCAGCAGCGTAGCTCCCACAGATACGCAGTATTTT.